This T cell receptor beta chain appears in the sequencing data of a study of beta chain features in type 1 diabetes. Across the whole study: Comparable age, gender and cell yields were observed in patients relative to healthy donors.

Broader study findings: Type 1 diabetes patients had fewer VDJ junction insertions and more deletions. Across patients, naive, central memory and Treg TCRB repertoires exhibited apparently greater similarity than was observed across healthy donors.

As every portion of the isolated RNA was reverse transcribed, the sequencing read expressed TCRB transcripts. Some clones are missing from TCRdb's copy, which holds only in-frame ones; the method was immunoSEQ multiplex PCR. Altogether about 150,000 clones are present, about 9.8% being singletons, with the ten largest covering less than 3%. Worth noting for this clone: The antigen is undetermined.

With V trimmed by 0 bases and J by 5 bases, 8 bases remained unmatched. CDR3 length: 16 residues. Germline CDR1 is SGHRS and CDR2 is YFSETQ. There was one heparinised blood draw per donor, averaging around 100 mL. The chain is built from TRBV5-1 and TRBJ2-3; 8 nucleotides align to TRBD1. The specimen sequenced was central memory CD4+ T cells from blood. This receptor was taken from a woman in her late teens or twenties in good health. CDR3 amino acids: CASSLGAGTGGDTQYF. CDR3 DNA: TGCGCCAGCAGCTTGGGGGCCGGGACAGGAGGAGATACGCAGTATTTT.